This T cell receptor (beta chain) originates from a study of blood T cell repertoires in COVID-19. The wider study: PBMCs, B-cell-depleted T cells, or T cells were the source of the cDNA or gDNA that made up the material.

The CDR3 runs to 15 residues. Germline V gene data show CDR1 as SGDLS and CDR2 as YYNGEE. V was shortened by 0 bases and J by 1 base, with 7 bases between the two germline ends. TCRdb's copy holds only in-frame clones and misses some; the assay was immunoSEQ multiplex PCR. The sample carries some 230,000 clones, around 84% recorded once. The chain combines TRBV9 with TRBJ1-4; D might be TRBD1 (6 bases). Sequencing used peripheral blood. The TCR comes from a woman aged 55-70 years who had recovered from COVID-19. CDR3 region: CASSVDRETNEKLFF. The CDR3 nucleotides read TGTGCCAGCAGCGTAGACAGGGAAACTAATGAAAAACTGTTTTTT.